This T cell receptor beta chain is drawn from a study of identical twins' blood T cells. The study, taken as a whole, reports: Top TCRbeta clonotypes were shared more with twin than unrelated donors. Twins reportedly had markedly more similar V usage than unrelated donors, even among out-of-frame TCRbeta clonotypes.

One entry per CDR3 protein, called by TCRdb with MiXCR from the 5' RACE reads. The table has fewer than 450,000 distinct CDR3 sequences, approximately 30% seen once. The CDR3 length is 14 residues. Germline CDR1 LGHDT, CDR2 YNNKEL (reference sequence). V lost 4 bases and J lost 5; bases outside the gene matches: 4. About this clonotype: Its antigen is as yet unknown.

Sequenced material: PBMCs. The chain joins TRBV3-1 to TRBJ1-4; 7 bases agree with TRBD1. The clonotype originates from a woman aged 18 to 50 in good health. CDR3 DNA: TGTGCCAGCAGCCCCAGGGGGGCCAATGAAAAACTGTTTTTT. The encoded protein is CASSPRGANEKLFF.